This T cell receptor beta chain was identified in a study of glioma-infiltrating T cells after dendritic cell vaccination (dated by TCRdb to between 2015 and 2016). As for the study more broadly: The cohort included some 15 glioblastoma patients drawn from Phase I and II dendritic cell vaccination trials, of whom 9 were newly diagnosed and 6 had recurrent disease. The vaccine consisted of monocyte-derived dendritic cells cultured seven days with IL-4 and GM-CSF, then pulsed overnight with autologous tumor lysate. In glioblastoma patients vaccinated with dendritic cells, deep sequencing of TCR beta CDR3 regions served to measure tumor-infiltrating lymphocyte content and to compare repertoires between tumor and blood. Survival after dendritic cell vaccination was correlated with TCR sequencing metrics, including TIL content and tumor-blood repertoire overlap. Patients received three intradermal dendritic cell vaccine injections at biweekly intervals in the arm below the axilla. Patients received autologous tumor lysate-pulsed dendritic cell vaccination between the early 2000s and the early 2010s.

Study-wide conclusions, independent of this receptor: The cohort was small and heterogeneous, few patients had complete blood and tumor sets, and even fewer had initial-recurrent tumor pairs. The TCR overlap response model with three groups was called speculative and said to need prospective validation. Longer time to progression and overall survival after dendritic cell vaccination were predicted by higher estimated pretreatment TIL content. No direct relationship between TCR clonality and survival was found, suggesting that a diverse polyclonal response may matter.

The sample's time point label, in plain terms: after dendritic cell vaccination, including at tumor progression/relapse. To be selected, patients needed enough residual fresh-frozen tumor tissue and more than two years of available survival data. An isocitrate dehydrogenase mutation was not carried by any of the glioblastoma patients, although molecular status was otherwise variable. PBMC collection took place before vaccination, two weeks after the third vaccination, and at tumor progression if progression occurred. The Qiagen DNeasy Blood extraction Kit was used to extract genomic DNA. The table lists this clone with a count of one. Its target antigen remains unknown. No base-level quality is on record; no much larger clone is a single base apart. TCRB CDR3 regions were amplified from roughly 1.8 ug genomic DNA, or all available DNA if less, using the immunoSEQ assay. The multiplex PCR employed 60 forward primers targeting TCR V beta segments and 13 reverse primers targeting J beta segments. To estimate reads per starting template, synthetic control templates were spiked into each sample at limiting dilution. Sequencing produced 87 bp reads on the Illumina HiSeq System. Regarding the original processing steps: To remove PCR and sequencing errors, closely related sequences were merged with a nearest neighbor algorithm. TCR overlap was defined as the percentage of unique tumor TCR beta sequences that were also present in the same patient's peripheral blood. The table comes from immuneACCESS by way of TCRdb, which keeps in-frame sequences with V and J called. Part of the clones is missing from these tables; in studies checked, under half for an unresolved V gene and the rest for unknown reasons. From that table come the V and J calls and clone size; the DNA was used to work out D and trimming. This sample holds under 130,000 clones; nearly 90% were observed only once. Clones ranked in the top ten supply around 2.6% of the sample.

The source is a human donor with glioblastoma. This specimen was blood, taken after dendritic cell vaccination.

The CDR3 in this case is CASSIQETQYF. The nucleotide sequence reads TGTGCCAGCAGCATACAAGAGACCCAGTACTTC. The chain uses TRBV5-4 and TRBJ2-5, with the identity of the D gene unclear. The CDR3 numbers 11 residues from cysteine through phenylalanine. The kept DNA is CDR3 alone, 33 bases in frame from the first base. Via the germline V gene (reference sequence), CDR1 is SGHNT and CDR2 YYREEE. The junction carries 3 bases between V and J, which are trimmed by 4 bases and 2 bases respectively.